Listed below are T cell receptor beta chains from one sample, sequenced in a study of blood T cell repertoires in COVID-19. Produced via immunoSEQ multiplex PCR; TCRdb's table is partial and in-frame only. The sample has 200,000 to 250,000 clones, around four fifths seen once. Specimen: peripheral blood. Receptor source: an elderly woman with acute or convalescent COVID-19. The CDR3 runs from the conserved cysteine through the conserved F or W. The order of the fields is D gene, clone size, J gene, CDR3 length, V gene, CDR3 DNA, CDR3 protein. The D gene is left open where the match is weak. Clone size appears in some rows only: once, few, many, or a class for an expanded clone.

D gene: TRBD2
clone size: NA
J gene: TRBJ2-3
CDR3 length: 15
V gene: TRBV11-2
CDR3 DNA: TGTGCCAGCAGCTTAGAGGGACTAGCGGCCGATACGCAGTATTTT
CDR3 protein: CASSLEGLAADTQYF

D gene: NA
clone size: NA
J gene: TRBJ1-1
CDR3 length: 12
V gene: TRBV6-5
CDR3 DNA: TGTGCCAGCACCAGACAGAACACTGAAGCTTTCTTT
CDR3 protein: CASTRQNTEAFF

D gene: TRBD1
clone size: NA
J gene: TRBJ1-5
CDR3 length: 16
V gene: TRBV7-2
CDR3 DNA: TGTGCCAGCAGCTTAGGGTCATCGACAGGGGTAGTTCCCCAGCATTTT
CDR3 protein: CASSLGSSTGVVPQHF

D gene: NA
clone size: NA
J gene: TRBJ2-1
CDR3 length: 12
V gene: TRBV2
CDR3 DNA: TGTGCCAGCAGCGTCCGGGACTCCGAGCAGTTCTTC
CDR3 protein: CASSVRDSEQFF

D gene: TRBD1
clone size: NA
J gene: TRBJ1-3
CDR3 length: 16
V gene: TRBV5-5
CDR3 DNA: TGTGCCAGCAGCTCCTGGACAGGGGTTAGAGGAAACACCATATATTTT
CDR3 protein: CASSSWTGVRGNTIYF

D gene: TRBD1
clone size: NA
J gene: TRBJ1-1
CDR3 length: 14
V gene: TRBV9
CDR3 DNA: TGTGCCAGCAGCGCTAGGACAGGGGGAACTGAAGCTTTCTTT
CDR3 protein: CASSARTGGTEAFF

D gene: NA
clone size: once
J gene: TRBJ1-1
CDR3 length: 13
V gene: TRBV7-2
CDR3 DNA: TGTGCCAGCAGCCTCTTTGAGGGAAGCGAAGCTTTCTTT
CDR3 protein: CASSLFEGSEAFF

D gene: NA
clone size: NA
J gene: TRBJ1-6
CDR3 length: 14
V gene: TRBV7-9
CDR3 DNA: TGTGCCAGCAGCTTTGAGGGAAGGGATTCACCCCTCCACTTT
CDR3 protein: CASSFEGRDSPLHF

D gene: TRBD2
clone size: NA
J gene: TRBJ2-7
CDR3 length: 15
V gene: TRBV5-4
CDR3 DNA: TGTGCCAGCAGCTCTCCCTCGGGGGGGGGCTACGAGCAGTACTTC
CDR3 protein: CASSSPSGGGYEQYF

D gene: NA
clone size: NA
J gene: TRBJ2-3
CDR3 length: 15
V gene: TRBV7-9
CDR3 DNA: TGTGCCAGCAGCTCACCGGGTCCCAGCACAGATACGCAGTATTTT
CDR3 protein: CASSSPGPSTDTQYF

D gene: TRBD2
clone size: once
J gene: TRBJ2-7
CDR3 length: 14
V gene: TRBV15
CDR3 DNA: TGTGCCACCAGCCCCCGACTAGCGGACTACGAGCAGTACTTC
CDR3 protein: CATSPRLADYEQYF

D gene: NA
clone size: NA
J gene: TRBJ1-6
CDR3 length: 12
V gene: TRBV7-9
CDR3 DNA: TGTGCCAGCAGCCTAGACAGGAGTACAGTCCACTTT
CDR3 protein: CASSLDRSTVHF

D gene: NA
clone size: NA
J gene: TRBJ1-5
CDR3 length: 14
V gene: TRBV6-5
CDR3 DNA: TGTGCCAGCATCCAGGGTTGGCGCAATCAGCCCCAGCATTTT
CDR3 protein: CASIQGWRNQPQHF

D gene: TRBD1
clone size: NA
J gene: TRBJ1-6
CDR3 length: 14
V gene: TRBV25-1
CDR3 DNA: TGTGCCAGCAGATATGGACAGGGTAGTTCACCCCTCCACTTT
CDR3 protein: CASRYGQGSSPLHF

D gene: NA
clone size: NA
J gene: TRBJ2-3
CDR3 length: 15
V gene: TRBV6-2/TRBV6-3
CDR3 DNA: TGTGCCAGCAGTTATGATGGCGGATGGACAGATACGCAGTATTTT
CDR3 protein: CASSYDGGWTDTQYF

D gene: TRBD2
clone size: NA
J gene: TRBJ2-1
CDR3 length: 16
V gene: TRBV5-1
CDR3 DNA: TGCGCCAGCAGCTTGGCCATGACTAGCGGGGTCGATGAGCAGTTCTTC
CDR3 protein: CASSLAMTSGVDEQFF

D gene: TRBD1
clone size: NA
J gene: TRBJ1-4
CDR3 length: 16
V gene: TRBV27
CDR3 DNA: TGTGCCAGCAGTTCCAGGGGGCAGGGGAATAATGAAAAACTGTTTTTT
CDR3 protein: CASSSRGQGNNEKLFF

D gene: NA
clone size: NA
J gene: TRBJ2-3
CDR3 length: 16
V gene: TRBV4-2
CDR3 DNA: TGTGCCAGCAGCCGTGCCCCCGGCGGGGACACAGATACGCAGTATTTT
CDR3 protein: CASSRAPGGDTDTQYF

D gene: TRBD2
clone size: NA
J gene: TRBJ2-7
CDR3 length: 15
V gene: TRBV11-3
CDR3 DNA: TGTGCCAGCAGCCCCGCCCCGGGGGGCTCCTACGAGCAGTACTTC
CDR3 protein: CASSPAPGGSYEQYF

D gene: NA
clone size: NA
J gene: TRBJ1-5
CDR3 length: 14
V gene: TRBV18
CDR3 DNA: TGTGCCAGCTCACCGAACTATAGCAATCAGCCCCAGCATTTT
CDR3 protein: CASSPNYSNQPQHF

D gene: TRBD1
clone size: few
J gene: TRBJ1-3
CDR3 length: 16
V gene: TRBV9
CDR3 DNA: TGTGCCAGCAGCCCGCGGACAGGGGGTGTTGGAAACACCATATATTTT
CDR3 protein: CASSPRTGGVGNTIYF

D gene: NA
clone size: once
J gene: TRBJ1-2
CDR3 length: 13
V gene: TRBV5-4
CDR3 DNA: TGTGCCAGCAGCTCGAGGGGGAACTATGGCTACACCTTC
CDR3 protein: CASSSRGNYGYTF

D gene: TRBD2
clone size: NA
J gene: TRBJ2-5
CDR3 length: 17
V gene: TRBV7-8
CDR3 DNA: TGTGCCAGCAGCTTACGTCCCAGCGGGAGTTCCCAAGAGACCCAGTACTTC
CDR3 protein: CASSLRPSGSSQETQYF

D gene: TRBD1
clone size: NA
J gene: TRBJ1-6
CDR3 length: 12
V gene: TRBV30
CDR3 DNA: TGTGCCTGGGGGACAGTGAATTCACCCCTCCACTTT
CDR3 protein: CAWGTVNSPLHF

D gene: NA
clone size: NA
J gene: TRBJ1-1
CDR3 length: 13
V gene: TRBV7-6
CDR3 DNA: TGTGCCAGCAGCTTAGGGGCAAACACTGAAGCTTTCTTT
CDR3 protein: CASSLGANTEAFF

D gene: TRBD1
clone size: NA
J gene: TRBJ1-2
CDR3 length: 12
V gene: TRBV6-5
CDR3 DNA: TGTGCCAGCAGTTACAGGGGGCTTGGCTACACCTTC
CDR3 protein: CASSYRGLGYTF

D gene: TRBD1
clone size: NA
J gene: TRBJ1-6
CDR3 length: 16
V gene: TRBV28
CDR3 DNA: TGTGCCAGCAGTACCGGGACAGGGGGTTCGAGTTCACCCCTCCACTTT
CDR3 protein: CASSTGTGGSSSPLHF

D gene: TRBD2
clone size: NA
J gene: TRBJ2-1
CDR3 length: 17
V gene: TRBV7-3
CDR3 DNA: TGTGCCAGCAGCCTCCAGTCCCTAGCGGGAGGTGCAAATGAGCAGTTCTTC
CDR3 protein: CASSLQSLAGGANEQFF

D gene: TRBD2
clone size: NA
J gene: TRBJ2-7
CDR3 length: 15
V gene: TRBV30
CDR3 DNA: TGTGCCTTGGACACTGGGACTAGCGGGAGCTACGAGCAGTACTTC
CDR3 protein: CALDTGTSGSYEQYF

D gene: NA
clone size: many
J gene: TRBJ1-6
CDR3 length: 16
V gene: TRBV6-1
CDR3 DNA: TGTGCCAGCAGTGAAGCCTTCGGACAGAATAATTCACCCCTCCACTTT
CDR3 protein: CASSEAFGQNNSPLHF

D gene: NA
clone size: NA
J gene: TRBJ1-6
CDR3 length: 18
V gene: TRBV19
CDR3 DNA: TGTGCCAGTAGTATCAGCCAGGGTTCGAGCTCCTATAATTCACCCCTCCACTTT
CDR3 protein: CASSISQGSSSYNSPLHF

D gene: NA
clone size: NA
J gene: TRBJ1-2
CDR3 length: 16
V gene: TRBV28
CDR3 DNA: TGTGCCAGCAGCCTCCGTCTGGTTCTACAGACCTATGGCTACACCTTC
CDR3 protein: CASSLRLVLQTYGYTF

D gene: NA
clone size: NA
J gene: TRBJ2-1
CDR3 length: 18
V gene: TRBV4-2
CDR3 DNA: TGTGCCAGCAGCCAAGATGGTCTCGTGAGCGCCGCCTACAATGAGCAGTTCTTC
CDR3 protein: CASSQDGLVSAAYNEQFF

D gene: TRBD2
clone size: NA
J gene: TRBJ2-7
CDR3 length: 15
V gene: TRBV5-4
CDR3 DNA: TGTGCCAGCAGCCCCAGACTAGCGGGTGGGTACGAGCAGTACTTC
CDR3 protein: CASSPRLAGGYEQYF

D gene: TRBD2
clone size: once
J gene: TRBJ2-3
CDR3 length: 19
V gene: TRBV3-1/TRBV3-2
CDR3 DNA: TGTGCCAGCAGCCATAGCGGGGGGGCAGGGATCGGGAGCACAGATACGCAGTATTTT
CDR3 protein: CASSHSGGAGIGSTDTQYF

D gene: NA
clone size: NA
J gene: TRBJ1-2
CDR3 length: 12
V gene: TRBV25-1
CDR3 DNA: TGTGCCAGCAGTGAGTCCGGGAATGGCTACACCTTC
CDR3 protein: CASSESGNGYTF

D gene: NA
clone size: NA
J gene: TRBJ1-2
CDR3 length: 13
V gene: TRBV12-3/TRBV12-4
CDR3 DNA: TGTGCCAGCAGTATGACAGCTAACTATGGCTACACCTTC
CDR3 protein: CASSMTANYGYTF

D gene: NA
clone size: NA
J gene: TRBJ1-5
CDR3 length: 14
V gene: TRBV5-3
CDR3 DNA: TGTGCCAGAAGCGGTCAGGGAAACAATCAGCCCCAGCATTTT
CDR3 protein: CARSGQGNNQPQHF

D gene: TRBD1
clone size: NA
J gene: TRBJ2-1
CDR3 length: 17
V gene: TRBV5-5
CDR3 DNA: TGTGCCAGCAGCCGGCGATCCTTGGGACAGGGTTCCAATGAGCAGTTCTTC
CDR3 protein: CASSRRSLGQGSNEQFF

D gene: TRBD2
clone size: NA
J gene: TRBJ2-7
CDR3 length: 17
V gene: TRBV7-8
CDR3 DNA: TGTGCCAGCAGCGCTAGGGCTAGCGGCACGCCTTCCTACGAGCAGTACTTC
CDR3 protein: CASSARASGTPSYEQYF

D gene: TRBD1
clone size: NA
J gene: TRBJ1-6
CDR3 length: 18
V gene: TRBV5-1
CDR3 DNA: TGCGCCAGCAGCTTGTGGGGACAGGACACCTCCTATAATTCACCCCTCCACTTT
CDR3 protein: CASSLWGQDTSYNSPLHF

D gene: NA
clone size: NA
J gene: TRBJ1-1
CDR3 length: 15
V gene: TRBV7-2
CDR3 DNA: TGTGCCAGCATAGAGCAGGCCTTTATCTCCCTTGAAGCTTTCTTT
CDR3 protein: CASIEQAFISLEAFF

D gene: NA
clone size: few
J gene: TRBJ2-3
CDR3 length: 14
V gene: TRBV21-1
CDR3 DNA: TGTGCCAGCAGCAAAGGACAGGGGACAGATACGCAGTATTTT
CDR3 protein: CASSKGQGTDTQYF

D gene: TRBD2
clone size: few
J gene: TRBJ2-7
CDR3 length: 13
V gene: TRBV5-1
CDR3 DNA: TGCGCCAGCAGCTTGGCCGTCGGCGGGGGGCAGTACTTC
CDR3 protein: CASSLAVGGGQYF

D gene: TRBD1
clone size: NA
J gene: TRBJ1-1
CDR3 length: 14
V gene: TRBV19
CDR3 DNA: TGTGCCAGTAGTGCGGACAGGGTAAACACTGAAGCTTTCTTT
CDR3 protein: CASSADRVNTEAFF

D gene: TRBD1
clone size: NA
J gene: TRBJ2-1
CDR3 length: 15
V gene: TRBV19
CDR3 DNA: TGTGCCAGTAGACCCGGGACAGGGGATCCCAATGAGCAGTTCTTC
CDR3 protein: CASRPGTGDPNEQFF

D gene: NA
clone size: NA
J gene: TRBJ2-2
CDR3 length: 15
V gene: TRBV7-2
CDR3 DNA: TGTGCCAGCAGCTTAGCTGTACAGAACACCGGGGAGCTGTTTTTT
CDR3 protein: CASSLAVQNTGELFF

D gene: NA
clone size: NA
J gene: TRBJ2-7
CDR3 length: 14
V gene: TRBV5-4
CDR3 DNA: TGTGCCAGCAGCTTTGCCGGACAAGCCTACGAGCAGTACTTC
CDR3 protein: CASSFAGQAYEQYF

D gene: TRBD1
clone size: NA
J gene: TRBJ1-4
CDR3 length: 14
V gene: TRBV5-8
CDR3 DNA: TGTGCCAGCAGCAAAGGGACAGGGAGTGAAAAACTGTTTTTT
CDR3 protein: CASSKGTGSEKLFF

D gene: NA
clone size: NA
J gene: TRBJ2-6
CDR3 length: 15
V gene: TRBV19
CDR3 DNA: TGTGCCAGTAGCTATTGGACAGTTGGGGCCAACGTCCTGACTTTC
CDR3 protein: CASSYWTVGANVLTF

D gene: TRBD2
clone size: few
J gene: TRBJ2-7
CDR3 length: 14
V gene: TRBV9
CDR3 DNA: TGTGCCAGCAGCGCCAGCGGGAGGGGGTACGAGCAGTACTTC
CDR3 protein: CASSASGRGYEQYF

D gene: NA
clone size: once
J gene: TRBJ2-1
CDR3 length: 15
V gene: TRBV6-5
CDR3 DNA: TGTGCCAGCAGAATAGACAGAGGTAAAAACAATGAGCAGTTCTTC
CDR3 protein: CASRIDRGKNNEQFF

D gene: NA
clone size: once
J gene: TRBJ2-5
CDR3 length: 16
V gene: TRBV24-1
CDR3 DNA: TGTGCCACCAGTGATTTAAGGGGCAGCAATCAAGAGACCCAGTACTTC
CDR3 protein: CATSDLRGSNQETQYF